This note documents a single T cell receptor beta chain sequence. Antigen specificity is unknown. This record comes from a study of shared clonotypes between healthy human individuals. On the study more broadly: Donors were a couple of women and three men aged 18 to 49. Study results and limitations: Clonotypes shared by all four donors outscored non-shared clonotypes in generation probability.

The donors, healthy adults who were HIV-negative, had experienced no recent acute infections or vaccinations. The assay was immunoSEQ multiplex PCR, and TCRdb's table has in-frame clones only and misses some. The data contain millions of clones, more than 80% of them singletons. Germline-derived CDR1 and CDR2 are SGHKS and YYEKEE (reference sequence). V gave up 3 bases and J gave up 7 bases, with 11 bases separating them. This CDR3 has 13 residues. The sequence was collected from a man between 18 and 35 years old in good health. Some clones in this sample may be carry-over from other donors' samples. Sample: naive CD4+ T cells from PBMCs. Subset denoted: CD45RA+ positively selected. The gene calls are TRBV5-5 and TRBJ1-5; possibly TRBD1 for D (5 bases). CDR3 sequence: CASSWDSDQPQHF. The DNA for the CDR3 is TGTGCCAGCAGCTGGGACTCTGACCAGCCCCAGCATTTT.